These 18 T cell receptor beta chains came from one sample sequenced in a study of T-cell reconstitution after alpha-beta-depleted transplantation in children. It was with unique molecular identifiers that the TCRbeta library was prepared. TCRdb reprocessed the PCR reads with MiXCR, giving one entry per CDR3 protein. The sample has 640,000 or so distinct CDR3 sequences; 16% are singletons. The sample consisted of PBMCs from the stem cell graft donor, taken from the stem cell graft. The receptors here all came from a human donor who donated a stem cell graft to a child with acute myeloid leukemia.

This clonotype showed up many times. The V call is TRBV20-1, the J call TRBJ1-5; D is perhaps TRBD1 (5 bases). The germline gives CDR1 DFQATT, CDR2 SNEGSKA (reference sequence). The CDR3 length is 16 residues. V dropped 0 bases and J dropped 0 bases, with 12 bases sitting between them. CDR3 loop: CSAREGRGYSNQPQHF. The CDR3 DNA reads as TGCAGTGCTAGAGAGGGTAGGGGATATAGCAATCAGCCCCAGCATTTT.

The chain combines TRBV7-9 with TRBJ1-3; tentative D call: TRBD1 (5 bases). Trimming cost V 5 bases and J 3 bases, with 11 bases left between them. Germline V gene data show CDR1 as SEHNR and CDR2 as FQNEAQ (reference sequence). CDR3 size: 14 residues. The CDR3 sequence: CASSAGPYGNTIYF. The CDR3 DNA reads TGTGCCAGCAGCGCGGGACCTTATGGAAACACCATATATTTT.

This clonotype was detected a few times. In DNA form, the CDR3 reads TGTGCCAGCAGTTTCGGGGTTCAGGGGTGGAATCAGCCCCAGCATTTT. Translation gives CASSFGVQGWNQPQHF. This rearrangement joins TRBV12-3 or TRBV12-4 to TRBJ1-5, with D perhaps matching TRBD1 (6 bases). This CDR3 contains 16 residues. V gave up 3 bases and J gave up 4 bases, with 16 bases separating them.

The J gene is TRBJ2-5, the V gene TRBV11-2; no definite D call. The CDR3 has 12 amino acids. V was cut by 5 bases and J by 5 bases, with 9 bases left in between. The V gene's germline CDR1 is SGHAT and CDR2 FQNNGV. CDR3 loop: CASSQASETQYF. CDR3 DNA sequence: TGTGCCAGCAGCCAAGCCTCCGAGACCCAGTACTTC.

In this sample, this clonotype turned up many times. The chain recombines TRBV29-1 with TRBJ2-7; D might be TRBD1 (6 bases). CDR1 is SQVTM, CDR2 ANQGSEA, per germline. The CDR3 has 15 amino acids. Trimming took 1 base from V and 0 from J, leaving 13 bases between them. CDR3 sequence (DNA): TGCAGCGTTGAAGTCGGCAGGGGCATCTCCTACGAGCAGTACTTC. This codes for CSVEVGRGISYEQYF.

The V gene is TRBV7-6, the J gene TRBJ1-1; D remains unclear. Trimming removed 1 base at V and 3 bases at J, with 9 bases between. This CDR3 contains 14 residues. Germline V CDR1 and CDR2: SGHVS, FNYEAQ. CDR3 in DNA: TGTGCCAGCAGCTTAGAGGGCGGGGACACTGAAGCTTTCTTT. Its translation is CASSLEGGDTEAFF.

This clonotype came up many times. The chain links TRBV12-3 or TRBV12-4 to TRBJ1-5, with a tentative D call TRBD1 (6 bases). The CDR3 is 13 amino acids. Trimming stripped 9 bases from V and 0 bases from J, with 9 bases between. CDR3 protein: CASQGNSNQPQHF. CDR3 bases: TGTGCCAGTCAGGGGAATAGCAATCAGCCCCAGCATTTT.

The V and J genes are TRBV7-9 and TRBJ1-3; TRBD1 agrees at 11 bases. This CDR3 comprises 16 residues. CDR1 is SEHNR and CDR2 is FQNEAQ in the germline V gene (reference sequence). The V and J ends lost 5 bases and 4 bases, in that order; junction bases with no gene match: 7. CDR3 sequence: CASSAGQGAKGNTIYF. DNA of the CDR3: TGTGCCAGCAGCGCAGGACAGGGGGCTAAAGGAAACACCATATATTTT.

The table lists this clonotype with many counts. The chain recombines TRBV20-1 with TRBJ2-3; 12 bases agree with TRBD2. The CDR3 contains 14 residues. The V and J ends lost 5 bases and 0 bases, in that order; junction bases with no gene match: 0. CDR1 is DFQATT and CDR2 is SNEGSKA in the germline V gene (reference sequence). CDR3 sequence reads: CSAGTSGSTDTQYF. The CDR3 DNA reads as TGCAGTGCTGGGACTAGCGGGAGCACAGATACGCAGTATTTT.

There are many counts of this clonotype. The chain recombines TRBV5-5 with TRBJ1-1; 7 bases are shared with TRBD1. Trimming removed 4 bases from V and 0 bases from J; junction bases left unmatched: 9. CDR1 SGHKS and CDR2 YYEKEE come from the germline V gene (reference sequence). CDR3 length: 16 residues. The CDR3, as DNA: TGTGCCAGCAGCCCTGCACAGGGGCGAGTGAACACTGAAGCTTTCTTT. Translation: CASSPAQGRVNTEAFF.

The chain uses TRBV6-1 and TRBJ1-2, with 8 bases lining up with TRBD1. The CDR3 spans 15 residues. J was trimmed by 6 bases and V by 3 bases; bases with no gene match: 9. Per germline, CDR1 MNHNS and CDR2 SASEGT. Here the CDR3 reads CASSDLRTGKDGYTF. Here the CDR3 DNA reads TGTGCCAGCAGTGACCTTAGGACAGGGAAGGATGGCTACACCTTC.

The chain combines TRBV6-1 with TRBJ2-2; TRBD1 matches 9 bases. The germline CDR1 and CDR2 sequences are MNHNS and SASEGT. The CDR3 spans 15 residues. V lost 5 bases to trimming and J lost 6 bases; unmatched junction nucleotides: 7. CDR3 sequence: CASSKGQGVSGELFF. The CDR3 DNA sequence: TGTGCCAGCAGTAAGGGACAGGGTGTCTCCGGGGAGCTGTTTTTT.

This clonotype was observed at least ten times. The V and J genes are TRBV6-1 and TRBJ1-2; TRBD1 might be the D (6 bases). Germline CDR1 and CDR2: MNHNS and SASEGT. V lost 5 bases to trimming and J lost 5 bases, with 15 bases between them. This CDR3 has 14 amino acids. As DNA, the CDR3 is TGTGCCAGCAGTCCAGGGGCTCGGGGTTATGGCTACACCTTC. Its protein is CASSPGARGYGYTF.

The rearrangement joins TRBV6-6 to TRBJ2-7, with D unresolved. The germline gives CDR1 MNHNY, CDR2 SVGAGI (reference sequence). Trimming left V 5 bases short and J 4 bases short, with 9 bases between. This CDR3 has 12 amino acids. For the CDR3, the DNA is TGTGCCAGCAGTCCCGACGGGTACGAGCAGTACGTC. Protein: CASSPDGYEQYV.

In this sample, this clonotype turned up many times. The DNA for the CDR3 is TGTGCCAGCAGTTACAGCAACACGGGGGGCGGTGGTTTACAGGATGAGCAGTTCTTC. Encoded protein: CASSYSNTGGGGLQDEQFF. This chain links TRBV6-5 with TRBJ2-1; tentatively, D is TRBD2 (7 bases). The germline V and J ends were trimmed by 2 bases and 8 bases, with 28 bases remaining between them. The germline CDR1 and CDR2 sequences are MNHEY and SVGAGI. The CDR3 runs 19 residues.

Many counts were recorded for this clonotype. V is TRBV6-1 and J is TRBJ2-3; no clear D. The CDR3 sequence is 17 residues long. The germline CDR1 and CDR2 sequences are MNHNS and SASEGT. V lost 6 bases to trimming and J lost 0 bases, with 19 bases between them. The CDR3: CASSRLPLSTSTDTQYF. The CDR3 DNA sequence: TGTGCCAGCAGCCGACTCCCCCTTAGCACCAGCACAGATACGCAGTATTTT.

This clonotype was observed a few times. The chain recombines TRBV25-1 with TRBJ2-1, with D uncertain. The ends were cut back, 2 bases at V and 6 bases at J, with 11 bases in the middle. The germline CDR1 and CDR2 sequences are MGHDK and SYGVNS. The CDR3 covers 14 residues. The CDR3 reads CASSESGKGNEQFF. The DNA of the CDR3 is TGTGCCAGCAGTGAAAGTGGGAAAGGCAATGAGCAGTTCTTC.

In its sample, this clonotype was seen many times. The J gene is TRBJ2-2, the V gene TRBV20-1; D not certain. Trimming cost V 0 bases and J 2 bases, with 10 bases left between them. The length of the CDR3 is 15 residues. CDR1 DFQATT and CDR2 SNEGSKA come from the germline V gene (reference sequence). Here the CDR3 DNA reads TGCAGTGCTAGAGACGCCCTGGGTAACACCGGGGAGCTGTTTTTT. It specifies CSARDALGNTGELFF.